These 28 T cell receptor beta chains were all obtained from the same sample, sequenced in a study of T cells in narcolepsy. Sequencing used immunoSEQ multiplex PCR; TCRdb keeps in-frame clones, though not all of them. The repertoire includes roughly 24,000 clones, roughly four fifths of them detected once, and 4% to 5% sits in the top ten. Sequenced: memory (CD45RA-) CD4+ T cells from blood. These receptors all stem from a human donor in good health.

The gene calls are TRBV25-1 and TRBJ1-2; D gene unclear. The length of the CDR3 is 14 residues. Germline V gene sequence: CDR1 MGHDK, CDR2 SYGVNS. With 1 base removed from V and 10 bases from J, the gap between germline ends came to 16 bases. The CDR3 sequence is CASSELAGKHVYTF. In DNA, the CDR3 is TGTGCCAGCAGTGAATTGGCGGGGAAGCACGTCTACACCTTC.

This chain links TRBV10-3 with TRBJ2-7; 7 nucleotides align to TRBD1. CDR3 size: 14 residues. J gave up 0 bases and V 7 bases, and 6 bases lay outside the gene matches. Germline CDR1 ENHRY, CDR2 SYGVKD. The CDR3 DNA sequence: TGTGCCATCAAAGGGACAGCGAGCTCCTACGAGCAGTACTTC. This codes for CAIKGTASSYEQYF.

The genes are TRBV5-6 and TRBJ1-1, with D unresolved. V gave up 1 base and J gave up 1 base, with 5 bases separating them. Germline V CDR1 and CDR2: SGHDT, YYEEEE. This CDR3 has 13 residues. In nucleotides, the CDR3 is TGTGCCAGCAGCTTGCCCCCGAACACTGAAGCTTTCTTT. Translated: CASSLPPNTEAFF.

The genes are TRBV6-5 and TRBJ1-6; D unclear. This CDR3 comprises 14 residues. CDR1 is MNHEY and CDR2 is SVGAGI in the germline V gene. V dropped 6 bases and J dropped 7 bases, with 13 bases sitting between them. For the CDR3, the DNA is TGTGCCAGCAGCCCCCCTGATGGGAATTCACCCCTCCACTTT. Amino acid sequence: CASSPPDGNSPLHF.

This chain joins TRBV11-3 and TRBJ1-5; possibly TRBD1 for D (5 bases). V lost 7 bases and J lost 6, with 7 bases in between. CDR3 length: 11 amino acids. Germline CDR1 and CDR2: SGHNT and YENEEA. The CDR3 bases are TGTGCCAGCAAGGGGAGTCAGCCCCAGCATTTT. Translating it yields CASKGSQPQHF. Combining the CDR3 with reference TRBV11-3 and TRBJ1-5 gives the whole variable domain EAGVVQSPRYKIIEKKQPVAFWCNPISGHNTLYWYLQNLGQGPELLIRYENEEAVDDSQLPKDRFSAERLKGVDSTLKIQPAELGDSAVYLCASKGSQPQHFGDGTRLSIL.

CDR3 DNA sequence: TGCGCCAGCAGCCCTGGGGAGGGGGCAAGTTTTGAGGAAAAACTGTTTTTT. Its translation is CASSPGEGASFEEKLFF. The chain recombines TRBV4-1 with TRBJ1-4; TRBD1 matches at 7 bases. J was trimmed by 8 bases and V by 4 bases; bases with no gene match: 16. The CDR3 is 17 amino acids. Germline-derived CDR1 and CDR2 are MGHRA and YSYEKL.

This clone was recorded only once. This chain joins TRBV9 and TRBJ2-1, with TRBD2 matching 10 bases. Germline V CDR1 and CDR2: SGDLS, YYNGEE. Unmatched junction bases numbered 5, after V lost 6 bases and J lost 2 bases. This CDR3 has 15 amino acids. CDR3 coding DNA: TGTGCCAGCAACATAGCGGGGGGAACCTACAATGAGCAGTTCTTC. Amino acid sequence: CASNIAGGTYNEQFF.

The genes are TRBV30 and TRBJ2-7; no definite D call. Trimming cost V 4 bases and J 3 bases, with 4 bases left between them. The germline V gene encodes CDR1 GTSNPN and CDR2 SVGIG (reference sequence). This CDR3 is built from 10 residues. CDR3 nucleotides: TGTGCCTGGACAGGCTACGAGCAGTACTTC. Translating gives CAWTGYEQYF.

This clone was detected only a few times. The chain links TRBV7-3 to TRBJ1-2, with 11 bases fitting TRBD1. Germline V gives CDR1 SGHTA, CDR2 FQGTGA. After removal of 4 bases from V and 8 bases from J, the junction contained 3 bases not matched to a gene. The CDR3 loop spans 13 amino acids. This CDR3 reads CASSSWTGGGYTF. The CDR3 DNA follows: TGTGCCAGCAGCTCGTGGACAGGGGGCGGCTACACCTTC.

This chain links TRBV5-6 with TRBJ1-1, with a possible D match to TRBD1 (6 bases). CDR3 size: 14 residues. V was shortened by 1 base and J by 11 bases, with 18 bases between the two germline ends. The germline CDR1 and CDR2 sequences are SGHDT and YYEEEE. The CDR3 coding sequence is TGTGCCAGCAGCTTGTGGTGGGGGGCCGAGTCGGCTTTCTTT. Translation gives CASSLWWGAESAFF.

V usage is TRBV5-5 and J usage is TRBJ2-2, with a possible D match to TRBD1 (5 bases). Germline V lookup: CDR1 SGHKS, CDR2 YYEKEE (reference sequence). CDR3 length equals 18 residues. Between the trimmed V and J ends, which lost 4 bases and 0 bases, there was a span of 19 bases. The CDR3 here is CASSPDITKTANTGELFF. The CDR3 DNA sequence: TGTGCCAGCAGCCCGGACATCACCAAAACTGCGAACACCGGGGAGCTGTTTTTT.

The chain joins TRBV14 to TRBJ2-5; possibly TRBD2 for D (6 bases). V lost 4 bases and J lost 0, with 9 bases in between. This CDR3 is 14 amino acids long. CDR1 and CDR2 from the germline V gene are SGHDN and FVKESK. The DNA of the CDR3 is TGTGCCAGCAGCCTCCGGGACTACCAAGAGACCCAGTACTTC. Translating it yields CASSLRDYQETQYF.

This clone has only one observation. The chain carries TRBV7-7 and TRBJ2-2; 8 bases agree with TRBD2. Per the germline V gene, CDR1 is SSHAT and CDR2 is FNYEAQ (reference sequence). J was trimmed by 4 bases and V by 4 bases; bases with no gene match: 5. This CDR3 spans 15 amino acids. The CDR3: CASSSSGGFTGELFF. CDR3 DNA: TGTGCCAGCAGCTCCAGCGGGGGTTTCACCGGGGAGCTGTTTTTT. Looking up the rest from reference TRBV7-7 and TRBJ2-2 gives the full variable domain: GAGVSQSPRYKVTKRGQDVTLRCDPISSHATLYWYQQALGQGPEFLTYFNYEAQPDKSGLPSDRFSAERPEGSISTLTIQRTEQRDSAMYRCASSSSGGFTGELFFGEGSRLTVL.

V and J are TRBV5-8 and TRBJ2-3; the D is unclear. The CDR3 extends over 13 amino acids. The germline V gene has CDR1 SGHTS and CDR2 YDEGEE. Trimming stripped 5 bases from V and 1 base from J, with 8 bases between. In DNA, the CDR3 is TGTGCCAGCAGGCCCCCAGGCACAGATACGCAGTATTTT. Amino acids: CASRPPGTDTQYF.

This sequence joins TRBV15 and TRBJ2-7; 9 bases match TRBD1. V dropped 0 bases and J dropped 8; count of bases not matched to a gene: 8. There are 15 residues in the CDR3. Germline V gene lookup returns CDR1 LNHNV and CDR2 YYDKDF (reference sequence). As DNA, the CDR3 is TGTGCCACCAGCAGAGATTTGACAGGGGGTTTTCAGCAGTACTTC. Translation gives CATSRDLTGGFQQYF.

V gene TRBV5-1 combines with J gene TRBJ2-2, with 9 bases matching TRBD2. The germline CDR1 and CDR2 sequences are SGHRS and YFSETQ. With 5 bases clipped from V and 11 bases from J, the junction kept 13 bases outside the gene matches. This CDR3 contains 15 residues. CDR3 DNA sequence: TGCGCCAGCAGTTTTAGCGGGGGCGACCGAGGAGAGCTGTTTTTT. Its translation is CASSFSGGDRGELFF.

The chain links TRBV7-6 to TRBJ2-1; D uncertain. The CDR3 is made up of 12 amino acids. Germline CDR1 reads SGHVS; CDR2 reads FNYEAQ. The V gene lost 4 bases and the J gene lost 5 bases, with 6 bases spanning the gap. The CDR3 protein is CASSSYDNEQFF. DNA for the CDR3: TGTGCCAGCAGCTCTTACGACAATGAGCAGTTCTTC.

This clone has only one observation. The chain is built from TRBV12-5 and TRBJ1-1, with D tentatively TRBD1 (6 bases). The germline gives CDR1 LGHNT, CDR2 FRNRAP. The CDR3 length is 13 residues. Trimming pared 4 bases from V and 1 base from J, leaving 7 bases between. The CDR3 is CASGWDTNTEAFF. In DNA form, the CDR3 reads TGTGCTAGTGGTTGGGACACGAACACTGAAGCTTTCTTT.

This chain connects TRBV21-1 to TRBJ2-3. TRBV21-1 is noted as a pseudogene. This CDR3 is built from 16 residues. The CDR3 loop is CASKASACPSTDTQYF. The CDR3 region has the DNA TGTGCCAGCAAGGCTTCCGCATGCCCTAGCACAGATACGCAGTATTTT.

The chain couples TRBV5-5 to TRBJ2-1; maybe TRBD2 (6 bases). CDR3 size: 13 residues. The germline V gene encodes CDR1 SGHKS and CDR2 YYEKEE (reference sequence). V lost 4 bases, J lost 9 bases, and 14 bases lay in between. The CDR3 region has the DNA TGTGCCAGCAGCCTGCCATACGGGGGTGAGCAGTTCTTC. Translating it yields CASSLPYGGEQFF.

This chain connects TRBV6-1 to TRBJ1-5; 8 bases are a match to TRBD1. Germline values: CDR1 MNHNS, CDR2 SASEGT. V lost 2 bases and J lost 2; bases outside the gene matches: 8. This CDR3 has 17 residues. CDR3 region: CASSESRGRRGNQPQHF. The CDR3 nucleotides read TGTGCCAGCAGTGAATCCAGGGGGCGCCGAGGCAATCAGCCCCAGCATTTT.

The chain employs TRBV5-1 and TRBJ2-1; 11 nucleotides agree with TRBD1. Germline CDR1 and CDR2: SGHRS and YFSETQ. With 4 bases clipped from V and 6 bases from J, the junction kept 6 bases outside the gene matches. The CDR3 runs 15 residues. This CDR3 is CASSRGGTGGNEQFF. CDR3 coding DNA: TGCGCCAGCAGCAGGGGAGGGACAGGGGGCAATGAGCAGTTCTTC.

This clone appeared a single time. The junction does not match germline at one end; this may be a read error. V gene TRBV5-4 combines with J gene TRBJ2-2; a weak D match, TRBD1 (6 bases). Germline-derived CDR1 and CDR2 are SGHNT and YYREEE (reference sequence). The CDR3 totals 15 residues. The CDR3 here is CASSYRTANTGELLF. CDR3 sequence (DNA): TGTGCCAGCAGCTATCGGACAGCCAACACCGGGGAGCTGCTTTTT.

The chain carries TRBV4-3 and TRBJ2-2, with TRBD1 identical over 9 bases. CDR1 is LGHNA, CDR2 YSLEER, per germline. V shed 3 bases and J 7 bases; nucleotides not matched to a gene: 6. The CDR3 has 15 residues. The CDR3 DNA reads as TGCGCCAGCAGCCATGGACAGGGGAGGGTCGGGGAGCTGTTTTTT. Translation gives CASSHGQGRVGELFF.

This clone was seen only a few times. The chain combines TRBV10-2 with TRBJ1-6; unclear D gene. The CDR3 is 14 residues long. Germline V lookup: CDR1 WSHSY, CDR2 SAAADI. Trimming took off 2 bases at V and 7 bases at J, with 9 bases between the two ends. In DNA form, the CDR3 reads TGCGCCAGCAGTGAGGGCCTCGAGAATTCACCCCTCCACTTT. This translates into CASSEGLENSPLHF.

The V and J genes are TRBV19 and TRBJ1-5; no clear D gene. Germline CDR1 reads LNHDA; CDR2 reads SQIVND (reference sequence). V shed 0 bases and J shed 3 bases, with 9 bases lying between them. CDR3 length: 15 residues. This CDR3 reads CASSIDYRFNQPQHF. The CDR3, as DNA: TGTGCCAGTAGTATAGATTACAGATTCAATCAGCCCCAGCATTTT.

CDR3 sequence reads: CASSEIGVMSYEQYF. The CDR3 bases are TGTGCCAGCAGTGAAATAGGGGTTATGAGCTACGAGCAGTACTTC. The chain employs TRBV2 and TRBJ2-7; D might be TRBD1 (5 bases). The CDR3 is 15 amino acids. CDR1 SNHLY and CDR2 FYNNEI come from the germline V gene. The ends were cut back, 2 bases at V and 3 bases at J, with 14 bases in the middle.

In DNA, the CDR3 is TGTGCTAGTGGTGGGTCAAGGGCTTTCTTT. It translates to CASGGSRAFF. This chain joins TRBV12-5 and TRBJ1-1, with D unresolved. V was pared by 5 bases and J by 11 bases, with 9 bases between. This CDR3 comprises 10 residues. The germline CDR1 and CDR2 sequences are LGHNT and FRNRAP.